This T cell receptor beta chain was observed in a study of blood T cell repertoires in COVID-19. The wider study: Acute and convalescent COVID-19 specimens originated in the United States, Italy and Spain. PBMCs, B-cell-depleted T cells, or T cells provided the cDNA or gDNA that made up the material.

As originally analysed: Estimation of nucleated cell counts was performed using reference gene primer amplification. Produced via immunoSEQ multiplex PCR; TCRdb's table is partial and in-frame only. D and trimming come from the DNA, and the V and J calls and clone size come from that table. The sample contains 87,000 or so clones, about 86% of which appear only once. Per germline, CDR1 SEHNR and CDR2 FQNEAQ (reference sequence). The CDR3 has 15 residues. Trimming removed 0 bases at V and 2 bases at J, with 9 bases between. This TCR was recovered from a woman at least 80 years old in a cohort sampled during active or convalescent COVID-19. The sample was peripheral blood. The rearrangement joins TRBV7-9 to TRBJ2-3; D unresolved. CDR3 region: CASSLAGQFTDTQYF. The CDR3 region has the DNA TGTGCCAGCAGCTTAGCGGGCCAATTCACAGATACGCAGTATTTT.